This T cell receptor beta chain is drawn from a study of identifying expanded T cells in peripheral blood (dated by TCRdb to about 2019). Describing the broader study: Technical replicates were generated by sequencing separate aliquots of the same genomic DNA pool, and four replicates were compared pairwise.

V ends up 4 bases short and J 4 bases short, with an unmatched junction base count of 5. Reading the germline V gene gives CDR1 SGDLS and CDR2 YYNGEE. The cysteine opens and the phenylalanine closes a CDR3 of 15 amino acids. Only the CDR3 part of the read is kept: 45 bases, read in frame from the first base. The immunoSEQ Assay, which relies on bias-controlled multiplex PCR amplification of genomic DNA, was used to profile TCRbeta CDR3 regions. The authors processed their data as follows. The absolute abundance of each unique TCRbeta CDR3 region was quantified after sequences were collapsed and filtered. Differential abundance was tested with a binomial (Fisher-equivalent) model and with a beta-binomial model adding time-dependent variance fitted from healthy donors. Any clone with fewer than 5 combined templates was excluded, and a clone was called differentially abundant if its Benjamini-Hochberg FDR was below 0.01. Beta-binomial variance was modeled as a function of total template count across the two samples using the form v = (b*log(k)+a)^2. TCRdb carries this immuneACCESS record with in-frame sequences only. Its versions omit some clonotypes, under half of them owing to an unresolved V gene in the studies checked, with the rest unexplained. V and J calls and clone size come straight from that table; D and trimming were deduced from the DNA. A total of approximately 100,000 clones appear in this sample, around 88% of them only once. The leading ten clones occupy approximately 4% of the sample.

In regard to this clone: Its antigen is not yet known. Base qualities were left out, and no much larger clone turns up one base away.

During the collection period, no immune events, such as infections, were documented for the healthy donors. Healthy-donor blood repertoires served as a training cohort to calibrate time-dependent variance in a beta-binomial model of T-cell clone differential abundance. The training cohort included 10 or so healthy donors, of whom 3 were female and 7 were male. Donor ages ranged from about 29 to 70 years, with an average of about 40 years. Obtained from a commercial supplier, whole blood was collected from each healthy donor at three time points set about 2 weeks apart. Genomic DNA was extracted from unsorted whole blood for immunosequencing. Overall study results and their limits: Across all healthy-donor time intervals, the beta-binomial model significantly lowered both the number of clones called differentially abundant and the false-positive rate. The authors expected that biological variance in healthy repertoires might rise further over much longer intervals, such as months to years. The binomial model flagged around 1.3 differentially abundant clones between technical replicates, compared with approximately 16 over about two weeks and approximately 19 over around four weeks. Variance in clone template counts between approximately two-week samples significantly increased with total template count across all healthy donors.

What was sequenced was blood. The rearrangement joined TRBV9 to TRBJ1-3; 10 junctional bases match TRBD1. The sequence was collected from a person between 18 and 70 years old in good health. The nucleotide sequence reads as follows: TGTGCCAGCAGCCAAGACAGGGGGCAAGGAAACACCATATATTTT. Protein translation: CASSQDRGQGNTIYF.